The 27 T cell receptor beta chains in this list originate from one sample, sequenced in a study of CD4 and CD8 cells across lung adenocarcinoma regions. TCRdb re-called the PCR reads through MiXCR, storing one row per CDR3 protein. The sample carries tens of thousands of distinct CDR3 sequences, roughly half recorded once. The sample comprised CD8+ T cells from the center of a lung tumor. These TCRs come from a female donor with lung adenocarcinoma. The CD4 and CD8 labels of this study may be unreliable.

This clonotype has more than one count but fewer than ten. The chain couples TRBV4-1 to TRBJ2-5; 10 bases agree with TRBD1. The J call may not be correct, given that the DNA end is closer to TRBJ2-7. The CDR3 loop spans 16 amino acids. Germline V gene sequence: CDR1 MGHRA, CDR2 YSYEKL. The CDR3 DNA is TGCGCCAGCAGCCACCTCGGACAGGGGGTAAGATACGAGCAGTACTTC. Residues: CASSHLGQGVRYEQYF.

As for this clonotype: The junction differs from germline at one of its ends, possibly a read error. The chain links TRBV11-2 to TRBJ2-5, with a tentative D call TRBD1 (6 bases). With the DNA end fitting TRBJ2-3 better, the J assignment may be wrong. Germline CDR1 reads SGHAT; CDR2 reads FQNNGV. There are 14 residues in the CDR3. CDR3 in amino acids: CGGSLGGDPDTQYF. CDR3 in DNA: TGTGGGGGCAGCTTAGGGGGAGACCCAGATACCCAGTATTTT.

This clonotype was found a few times. The J gene is TRBJ2-3, the V gene TRBV14; either TRBD1 or TRBD2 may supply D (5 bases each). The CDR3 loop spans 12 amino acids. With 2 bases removed from V and 9 bases from J, the gap between germline ends came to 9 bases. The germline CDR1 and CDR2 sequences are SGHDN and FVKESK. In nucleotides, the CDR3 is TGTGCCAGCAGCCAATCGGGGCAGACGCAGTATTTT. Translation: CASSQSGQTQYF.

This clonotype was picked up many times. The chain recombines TRBV11-2 with TRBJ2-1, with 10 bases lining up with TRBD1. With the DNA end fitting TRBJ2-7 better, the J assignment may be wrong. This CDR3 spans 14 amino acids. The germline CDR1 and CDR2 sequences are SGHAT and FQNNGV. In DNA, the CDR3 is TGTGCCAGCAGCAACCGGGACAGGGGCTACGAGCAGTACTTC. This sequence encodes CASSNRDRGYEQYF.

The table lists this clonotype with many counts. CDR3 sequence: CASSQAARGEETQYF. CDR3 in DNA: TGCGCCAGCAGCCAAGCGGCCAGGGGGGAAGAGACCCAGTACTTC. V is TRBV4-1 and J is TRBJ2-5, with D tentatively TRBD1 (7 bases). The V gene lost 1 base and the J gene lost 3 bases, with 12 bases spanning the gap. This CDR3 is built from 15 residues. From germline, CDR1 is MGHRA and CDR2 YSYEKL.

In its sample, this clonotype was seen many times. The chain carries TRBV6-1 and TRBJ1-6; 8 bases match TRBD1. CDR1 and CDR2 from the germline V gene are MNHNS and SASEGT. The trim removed 6 bases at V and 8 bases at J, leaving 9 bases unmatched. The CDR3 is 15 amino acids. DNA for the CDR3: TGTGCCAGCAGAGTTGGACAGGGTGCTTATTCACCCCTCCACTTT. Translating it yields CASRVGQGAYSPLHF.

The chain is built from TRBV6-1 and TRBJ2-3; D assignment may be TRBD1 or TRBD2 (5 bases each). Germline CDR1 and CDR2: MNHNS and SASEGT. CDR3 length equals 18 residues. Trimming pared 2 bases from V and 10 bases from J, leaving 28 bases between. CDR3 in DNA: TGTGCCAGCAGTGAAAGGGGTTGGGGTAACATGAGCACCGGGGCGCAGTATTTT. As protein: CASSERGWGNMSTGAQYF.

Concerning this clonotype: An end of the junction does not agree with germline; a read error may underlie this. This chain links TRBV4-1 with TRBJ2-3; D gene ambiguous. Looked up from germline, CDR1 is MGHRA and CDR2 is YSYEKL. The CDR3 has 16 amino acids. As DNA, the CDR3 is TGCGCCAGCAGCCATCCTGCCCCAAAAATCACAGAGACGCAGTATTTT. Encoded protein: CASSHPAPKITETQYF.

This clonotype is termed medium-sized. The chain employs TRBV6-1 and TRBJ2-7; D might be TRBD2 (6 bases). CDR3 length equals 13 residues. The germline V gene encodes CDR1 MNHNS and CDR2 SASEGT. Deletions cut 5 bases from V and 3 bases from J, with 11 bases between. The CDR3 bases are TGTGCCAGCAGTATCTGGGGAGGCTACGAGCAGTACTTC. The encoded protein is CASSIWGGYEQYF.

J is TRBJ2-5 and V is TRBV27, with TRBD2 as a possible D gene (6 bases). The J call may be faulty, since TRBJ2-7 better matches the DNA end. Germline-derived CDR1 and CDR2 are MNHEY and SMNVEV (reference sequence). The CDR3 consists of 16 residues. CDR3 sequence: CASSPKPLGGAAEQYF. CDR3 coding DNA: TGTGCCAGCAGTCCAAAGCCCCTTGGAGGGGCAGCCGAGCAGTACTTC.

This clonotype was seen a handful of times. The V call is TRBV7-3, the J call TRBJ2-1; 9 bases fit TRBD2. V was pared by 4 bases and J by 15 bases, with 7 bases of the junction left unmatched. CDR1 is SGHTA and CDR2 is FQGTGA in the germline V gene. The CDR3 length is 12 residues. DNA of the CDR3: TGTGCCAGCAGCTCTCCGGGACTAGCTTCGTTCTTC. It encodes CASSSPGLASFF.

Details on this clonotype: The junction and the germline gene differ at one end; a read error may be behind it. The gene calls are TRBV27 and TRBJ2-5, with D possibly TRBD2 on 7 matching bases. Germline V gene lookup returns CDR1 MNHEY and CDR2 SMNVEV (reference sequence). The CDR3 is 14 residues long. The CDR3 bases are TGTGCGGGGGGGGGGGGCCAGGGCACAGAGACCCAGTACTTT. Its protein is CAGGGGQGTETQYF.

Points on this clonotype: The germline gene is not matched at one end of the junction; a read error may be the cause. The gene calls are TRBV6-1 and TRBJ2-2; D might be TRBD1 or TRBD2, each matching 5 bases. This CDR3 has 15 amino acids. Per germline, CDR1 MNHNS and CDR2 SASEGT. As DNA, the CDR3 is TGTGCCAGCAGGGTCCCGGAGAGAAGCACCGGGGCGCTGTTTTTT. Its protein product is CASRVPERSTGALFF.

There are a few counts of this clonotype. The chain couples TRBV28 to TRBJ2-1; D may be TRBD1 (6 bases). Trimming took 2 bases from V and 7 from J, leaving 18 bases between them. Germline lookup yields CDR1 MDHEN and CDR2 SYDVKM. The CDR3 runs 16 residues. As DNA, the CDR3 is TGTGCCAGCAGTTTAGTGGGGGCTTCTATCCAGAATGAGCAGTTCTTC. This translates into CASSLVGASIQNEQFF.

The chain carries TRBV10-3 and TRBJ2-1, with D unresolved. The length of the CDR3 is 14 residues. V lost 6 bases and J lost 6, with 15 bases in between. Per the germline V gene, CDR1 is ENHRY and CDR2 is SYGVKD. DNA of the CDR3: TGTGCCATCAGCGACGTCCCGACGAGCAATGAGCAGTTCTTC. Translating it yields CAISDVPTSNEQFF.

This clonotype has just one count. At one of its ends the junction is not consistent with the germline gene, which may arise from a read error. The J gene is TRBJ2-3, the V gene TRBV27; unclear D gene. CDR1 is MNHEY, CDR2 SMNVEV, per germline (reference sequence). The CDR3 length is 11 residues. The CDR3 spells CGLSSYNTQYF. The CDR3 region has the DNA TGTGGGCTGAGTTCGTACAATACGCAGTATTTC.

The CDR3 bases are TGTGTGAGCAGTTTGGTTGTGGGGTCCAATGAGCAGTTCTTC. This sequence encodes CVSSLVVGSNEQFF. The chain combines TRBV12-3 or TRBV12-4 with TRBJ2-1, with D hard to call. The CDR3 is made up of 14 amino acids.

This clonotype was counted at least ten times. The rearrangement uses TRBV6-1 and TRBJ2-5, with TRBD2 identical over 9 bases. The end of the DNA fits TRBJ2-7 better, so the J call may be wrong. This CDR3 region has 16 residues. The germline CDR1 and CDR2 sequences are MNHNS and SASEGT. The CDR3 is CASSEEAAGGPNEQYV. CDR3 coding DNA: TGTGCCAGCAGTGAAGAGGCGGCGGGAGGGCCTAACGAGCAGTACGTC.

Concerning this clonotype itself: The junction and the germline gene differ at one end; a read error may be behind it. The rearrangement joins TRBV6-1 to TRBJ2-3; D might be TRBD1 or TRBD2, each matching 5 bases. The germline CDR1 and CDR2 sequences are MNHNS and SASEGT. The CDR3 loop spans 15 amino acids. The CDR3 DNA is TGTGCCAGGAGTGTCGAGGCTGGGAGCACAGGTACGCAGTATTTT. Its protein is CARSVEAGSTGTQYF.

The count of this clonotype is one. The rearrangement uses TRBV27 and TRBJ1-2; the D gene is possibly TRBD1 (5 bases). The CDR3 covers 13 residues. Germline V lookup: CDR1 MNHEY, CDR2 SMNVEV (reference sequence). The V and J ends lost 4 bases and 7 bases respectively, with 13 bases between them. Here the CDR3 reads CASSSAGIGGYTF. In DNA, the CDR3 is TGTGCCAGCAGTTCGGCAGGGATAGGTGGCTACACCTTC.

This clonotype was seen many times. This chain joins TRBV10-3 and TRBJ2-3; TRBD2 is a possible D gene (6 bases). V lost 3 bases, J lost 0 bases, and 10 bases lay in between. Per germline, CDR1 ENHRY and CDR2 SYGVKD. This CDR3 spans 15 amino acids. The CDR3 DNA is TGTGCCATCAGTGACCTGGGAGGAAGCACAGATACGCAGTATTTT. It specifies CAISDLGGSTDTQYF.

This clonotype was recorded only once. The chain joins TRBV27 to TRBJ2-5; no definite D call. Germline values: CDR1 MNHEY, CDR2 SMNVEV (reference sequence). CDR3 length: 13 amino acids. V lost 5 bases and J 11 bases, leaving 18 bases between the germline ends. CDR3 bases: TGTGCCAGCAGTGTACGTGACCAAGACGTTCAGTACTTC. As protein: CASSVRDQDVQYF.

The gene calls are TRBV10-3 and TRBJ2-1; the match to TRBD1 covers 10 bases. Looked up from germline, CDR1 is ENHRY and CDR2 is SYGVKD. This CDR3 has 16 amino acids. Trimming cost V 6 bases and J 7 bases; bases outside gene matches: 12. The CDR3 region has the DNA TGTGCCATCAGAGGGACAGGGGAAATGCGGGGGAATGAGCAGTTCTTC. Protein sequence: CAIRGTGEMRGNEQFF.

This clonotype was observed at least ten times. The rearrangement joins TRBV7-3 to TRBJ2-1, with a possible D match to TRBD1 (6 bases). Deletions cut 6 bases from V and 0 bases from J, with 12 bases between. The CDR3 totals 15 residues. Per germline, CDR1 SGHTA and CDR2 FQGTGA. CDR3 loop: CASSTGPSSYNEQFF. CDR3 coding DNA: TGTGCCAGCAGTACAGGGCCTAGCTCCTACAATGAGCAGTTCTTC.

This clonotype was recorded many times. The chain couples TRBV12-3 or TRBV12-4 to TRBJ2-2; a weak D match, TRBD1 (5 bases). Trimming removed 1 base from V and 2 bases from J, with 8 bases in between. The CDR3 totals 15 residues. For the CDR3, the DNA is TGTGCCAGCAGTTTAGACGACAGAAACACCGGGGAGCTGTTTTTT. This translates into CASSLDDRNTGELFF.

The rearrangement joins TRBV27 to TRBJ2-1; 7 bases agree with TRBD1. The J call may be in error: the DNA end matches TRBJ2-7 better. The CDR3 is 15 amino acids. Per the germline V gene, CDR1 is MNHEY and CDR2 is SMNVEV (reference sequence). The CDR3 nucleotides are TGTGCCAGCAGTGCCGGGACAGTACCCTCCTACGAGCAGTACTTC. This gives the protein CASSAGTVPSYEQYF.

The chain links TRBV10-3 to TRBJ2-3; tentatively, D is TRBD2 (5 bases). TRBJ2-7 matches the DNA end more closely, so the J call is doubtful. This CDR3 is 14 amino acids long. CDR1 is ENHRY and CDR2 is SYGVKD in the germline V gene. The CDR3 nucleotides are TGTGCGGTGAACGGAGGCAAAGACACAGATACGCAGTACTTC. This gives the protein CAVNGGKDTDTQYF.